This T cell receptor beta chain is drawn from a study of T cell responses to AZD1222 COVID-19 vaccine. General study findings and limits: Once two AZD1222 doses were given, Spike-specific TCR breadth and depth went up. Mostly white British, mostly female donors; authors suggested clonal diversity may be underestimated.

CDR3 size: 16 residues. Trimming stripped 2 bases from V and 4 bases from J, with 18 bases between. CDR1 and CDR2 from the germline V gene are MNHEY and SMNVEV (reference sequence). Concerning this clone itself: Its specificity is not known.

Produced via immunoSEQ multiplex PCR; TCRdb's table is partial and in-frame only. The repertoire holds 150,000 or so clones, 85% to 95% seen once, with approximately 3% in the top ten. The chain joins TRBV27 to TRBJ2-7, with a tentative D call TRBD2 (6 bases). The TCR sequence derives from an adult in good health. The source was peripheral blood, collected on day 0 of MenACWY control vaccination. CDR3 sequence: CASSLRDGPGLYEQYF. The CDR3 DNA sequence: TGTGCCAGCAGTTTACGAGATGGCCCCGGACTATACGAGCAGTACTTC.